A selection of T cell receptor beta chains follows, all from one sample in a study of T cell responses to AZD1222 COVID-19 vaccine. The repertoire was sequenced with immunoSEQ multiplex PCR; TCRdb's copy has only in-frame clones and lacks some. The repertoire has fewer than 130,000 clones, approximately 94% of them found once; the top ten carry 2.5% to 3%. Sequences were derived from peripheral blood, sampled 28 days after the second AZD1222 dose. The receptors stem from an adult who received the AZD1222 COVID-19 vaccine. Both conserved end residues are part of each CDR3. A D gene is named only where the DNA matches it firmly. The size of a clone is reported for some rows only, either as once, few or many, or as a class for expanded clones.

j_gene | d_gene | v_gene | abundance | CDR3aa | CDR3nt
TRBJ1-2 | - | TRBV3-1/TRBV3-2 | - | CASSQGTGSTTF | TGTGCCAGCAGCCAAGGAACTGGATCTACCACCTTC
TRBJ2-5 | TRBD1 | TRBV5-1 | - | CASSYRGQETQYF | TGCGCCAGCAGCTACAGGGGGCAAGAGACCCAGTACTTC
TRBJ1-5 | TRBD1 | TRBV3-1/TRBV3-2 | - | CASSSSDRGNQPQHF | TGTGCCAGCAGCTCATCTGACAGGGGTAATCAGCCCCAGCATTTT
TRBJ1-2 | - | TRBV7-2 | - | CASRGPSTLPNYGYTF | TGTGCCAGCAGGGGGCCGTCAACACTACCTAACTATGGCTACACCTTC
TRBJ2-3 | TRBD2 | TRBV18 | - | CASSPTGSGGTDTQYF | TGTGCCAGCTCACCCACTGGGAGCGGGGGTACAGATACGCAGTATTTT
TRBJ1-1 | TRBD1 | TRBV19 | - | CASSFTGAGNTEAFF | TGTGCCAGTAGCTTTACAGGGGCCGGGAACACTGAAGCTTTCTTT
TRBJ2-6 | - | TRBV27 | - | CASSPLGGVAGANVLTF | TGTGCCAGCAGCCCGCTTGGAGGAGTAGCTGGGGCCAACGTCCTGACTTTC
TRBJ2-7 | TRBD2 | TRBV9 | once | CASSARTSAFHEQYF | TGTGCCAGCAGCGCCCGGACTAGCGCCTTCCACGAGCAGTACTTC
TRBJ2-7 | - | TRBV6-5 | - | CASTKEAGRYEQYF | TGTGCCAGCACCAAGGAGGCAGGGCGCTACGAGCAGTACTTC
TRBJ2-7 | TRBD2 | TRBV5-4 | once | CASSLPSGSGYEQYF | TGTGCCAGCAGCTTGCCTAGCGGGAGTGGATACGAGCAGTACTTC
TRBJ2-7 | - | TRBV2 | - | CASRADTYEQYF | TGTGCCAGCAGGGCGGACACTTACGAGCAGTACTTC
TRBJ2-5 | - | TRBV30 | - | CAWGELGPGETQYF | TGTGCCTGGGGAGAACTGGGACCTGGGGAGACCCAGTACTTC
TRBJ1-2 | - | TRBV5-4 | - | CASSLALQHYGYTF | TGTGCCAGCAGCTTGGCCCTGCAGCACTATGGCTACACCTTC
TRBJ1-1 | TRBD1 | TRBV27 | - | CASSLRTGAEAFF | TGTGCCAGCAGTTTGCGGACAGGGGCTGAAGCTTTCTTT
TRBJ1-1 | TRBD1 | TRBV7-9 | - | CASSLPQGQDEAFF | TGTGCCAGCAGCTTACCTCAGGGACAGGATGAAGCTTTCTTT
TRBJ1-5 | - | TRBV12-5 | - | CASSPAGQSQHF | TGTGCTAGTTCACCTGCGGGTCAATCCCAGCATTTT
TRBJ1-3 | - | TRBV18 | - | CASLEQLGHTIYF | TGTGCCAGCTTAGAACAACTTGGGCACACCATATATTTT
TRBJ1-6 | - | TRBV11-2 | - | CASSLSETNSPLHF | TGTGCCAGCAGTCTCTCGGAGACTAATTCACCCCTCCACTTT
TRBJ2-5 | - | TRBV10-1 | - | CASSDPKGTQYF | TGCGCCAGCAGTGACCCAAAAGGGACCCAGTACTTC
TRBJ1-1 | - | TRBV10-3 | - | CAISRDRPLGAFF | TGTGCCATCAGCCGGGACCGTCCTTTGGGGGCTTTCTTT
TRBJ1-2 | - | TRBV5-6 | - | CASSLGGMDNYGYTF | TGTGCCAGCAGCTTGGGAGGGATGGATAACTATGGCTACACCTTC
TRBJ1-2 | TRBD1 | TRBV30 | - | CAWGVGGQGSGYTF | TGTGCCTGGGGAGTGGGGGGACAGGGAAGTGGCTACACCTTC
TRBJ2-7 | - | TRBV27 | - | CASSFTAVDPNYEQYF | TGTGCCAGCAGTTTTACCGCGGTCGACCCGAACTACGAGCAGTACTTC
TRBJ1-2 | TRBD1 | TRBV14 | - | CASSPGTGGARGYTF | TGTGCCAGCAGCCCGGGGACAGGGGGCGCGAGGGGCTACACCTTC
TRBJ2-7 | - | TRBV30 | once | CAWSVGGREQYF | TGTGCCTGGAGTGTTGGGGGGCGCGAGCAGTACTTC
TRBJ1-1 | - | TRBV12-3/TRBV12-4 | - | CASSFQTNTEAFF | TGTGCCAGCAGTTTCCAGACTAACACTGAAGCTTTCTTT
TRBJ2-7 | - | TRBV9 | - | CASSVGGDTYEQYF | TGTGCCAGCAGCGTAGGCGGGGACACCTACGAGCAGTACTTC
TRBJ2-7 | TRBD1 | TRBV27 | - | CASSKGTGARGNEQYF | TGTGCCAGCAGTAAGGGGACAGGGGCCAGGGGGAACGAGCAGTACTTC
TRBJ1-3 | - | TRBV6-6 | - | CASSHGGGGASGNTIYF | TGTGCCAGCAGTCACGGGGGTGGAGGGGCCTCTGGAAACACCATATATTTT
TRBJ2-7 | - | TRBV9 | - | CASSTTFSYEQYF | TGTGCCAGCAGCACGACTTTCTCCTACGAGCAGTACTTC
TRBJ1-3 | - | TRBV9 | - | CASSPLGIGNTIYF | TGTGCCAGCAGCCCATTAGGGATTGGAAACACCATATATTTT
TRBJ2-5 | - | TRBV7-2 | - | CASSLYKSAGVQETQYF | TGTGCCAGCAGCTTATATAAGTCAGCGGGCGTCCAAGAGACCCAGTACTTC
TRBJ1-2 | - | TRBV6-6 | - | CASSLGEGYTF | TGTGCCAGCAGCCTCGGTGAAGGCTACACCTTC
TRBJ2-6 | - | TRBV11-2 | - | CASSAYLRGANVLTF | TGTGCCAGCAGCGCTTACCTTCGGGGGGCCAACGTCCTGACTTTC
TRBJ1-1 | TRBD1 | TRBV7-9 | - | CASTPGQGMNTEAFF | TGTGCCAGCACCCCTGGACAGGGAATGAACACTGAAGCTTTCTTT
TRBJ1-5 | TRBD1 | TRBV5-1 | few | CASSTGQGPNQPQHF | TGCGCCAGCAGCACCGGACAGGGCCCCAATCAGCCCCAGCATTTT
TRBJ2-7 | - | TRBV10-1 | - | CASTGGTKQYF | TGCGCCAGCACCGGGGGAACTAAGCAGTACTTC
TRBJ1-4 | - | TRBV12-5 | - | CASGLAGQVAEKLFF | TGTGCTAGTGGTTTGGCTGGCCAGGTGGCCGAAAAACTGTTTTTT
TRBJ2-1 | - | TRBV7-2 | - | CASSLLGVSYNEQFF | TGTGCCAGCAGTCTACTAGGGGTCTCCTACAATGAGCAGTTCTTC
TRBJ2-1 | - | TRBV19 | - | CASTLDRDTHNEQFF | TGTGCCAGTACCCTAGACCGGGACACACACAATGAGCAGTTCTTC
TRBJ1-3 | - | TRBV6-5 | - | CASSYEAGGNTIYF | TGTGCCAGCAGTTACGAGGCAGGCGGAAACACCATATATTTT
TRBJ1-3 | - | TRBV5-1 | - | CASSLAGQNSGNTIYF | TGCGCCAGCAGCTTGGCAGGACAGAACTCTGGAAACACCATATATTTT
TRBJ1-2 | - | TRBV7-9 | - | CASSSDRPRGYGYTF | TGTGCCAGCAGCTCCGACAGGCCCAGGGGCTATGGCTACACCTTC
TRBJ1-1 | - | TRBV15 | - | CATSRDVAAEAFF | TGTGCCACCAGCAGAGATGTGGCAGCTGAAGCTTTCTTT
TRBJ1-2 | TRBD1 | TRBV18 | - | CASSPSRDRIDGYTF | TGTGCCAGCTCACCGTCCCGGGACAGGATTGATGGCTACACCTTC
TRBJ2-3 | TRBD2 | TRBV7-2 | once | CASSAGLVFTDTQYF | TGTGCCAGCAGCGCGGGACTAGTATTCACAGATACGCAGTATTTT
TRBJ1-2 | - | TRBV4-1 | - | CASSQTQGSGYTF | TGCGCCAGCAGCCAGACGCAGGGGAGTGGCTACACCTTC